Many counts were recorded for the clone carrying this TCR beta chain. Its antigen is unidentified. TCRdb re-called the reads through MiXCR, storing one row per CDR3 protein. The table lists fewer than 70,000 distinct CDR3 sequences, 25% to 30% of them singletons. CDR3 length: 14 residues. Germline CDR1 is LGHNA and CDR2 is YSLEER. Trimming removed 4 bases from V and 4 bases from J, with 12 bases in between. This record belongs to a study of T cell repertoires in cytomegalovirus infection. Study-wide context: The authors relied on CMV epitopes, both recently identified HLA-C-restricted and well-studied HLA-B-restricted.

The chain uses TRBV4-3 and TRBJ2-3; D possibly matches TRBD1 or TRBD2 (5 bases each). The sequence derives from a human donor in good health (CMV status not recorded). Some clones in this sample may be carry-over from other donors' samples. The sequencing used CD8+ T cells from cultured PBMCs, collected from culture after CMV antigen stimulation. This CDR3 reads CASSRNTGPDTQYF. CDR3 DNA sequence: TGCGCCAGCAGCCGAAATACGGGGCCAGATACGCAGTATTTT.